The 8 T cell receptor beta chains below come from one sample, sequenced in a study of T cells in Graves' hyperthyroidism and ophthalmopathy. TCR beta CDR3 sequences were amplified from RNA transcripts. HTBI primers were employed in a first-round RT-PCR of the TCR CDR3. MiXCR was run by TCRdb on the multiplex PCR reads, yielding one entry per CDR3 protein. Of a few hundred thousand distinct CDR3 sequences listed, just over 45% are singletons. Sample: peripheral blood or thyroid tissue (not recorded which). Every receptor here comes from a woman under 30 with Graves' hyperthyroidism.

The chain joins TRBV9 to TRBJ1-5, with 7 bases fitting TRBD1. Germline V gives CDR1 SGDLS, CDR2 YYNGEE. The CDR3 runs to 17 residues. V dropped 3 bases and J dropped 6; count of bases not matched to a gene: 15. For the CDR3, the DNA is TGTGCCAGCAGCGGGGGGGACGGAGGGGGCATGTCTCAGCCCCAGCATTTT. Amino acids: CASSGGDGGGMSQPQHF.

The gene calls are TRBV7-2 and TRBJ2-2; D is unresolved. CDR3 size: 12 residues. The ends were cut back, 5 bases at V and 7 bases at J, with 8 bases in the middle. Germline loops: CDR1 SGHTA, CDR2 FQGNSA. This CDR3 reads CASSQPGGELFF. The DNA of the CDR3 is TGTGCCAGCAGCCAGCCTGGCGGGGAGCTGTTTTTT. The variable domain in full, with the rest retrieved from reference TRBV7-2 and TRBJ2-2, is GAGVSQSPSNKVTEKGKDVELRCDPISGHTALYWYRQSLGQGLEFLIYFQGNSAPDKSGLPSDRFSAERTGGSVSTLTIQRTQQEDSAVYLCASSQPGGELFFGEGSRLTVL.

The V and J genes are TRBV2 and TRBJ2-7, with 8 bases identical to TRBD1. This CDR3 is built from 14 residues. J was trimmed by 4 bases and V by 8 bases; bases with no gene match: 10. CDR1 is SNHLY and CDR2 is FYNNEI in the germline V gene. This CDR3 reads CASGKTGDFYEQYF. CDR3 sequence (DNA): TGTGCCAGCGGGAAGACAGGGGATTTTTACGAGCAGTACTTC. Filled out from reference TRBV2 and TRBJ2-7, the complete variable domain reads EPEVTQTPSHQVTQMGQEVILRCVPISNHLYFYWYRQILGQKVEFLVSFYNNEISEKSEIFDDQFSVERPDGSNFTLKIRSTKLEDSAMYFCASGKTGDFYEQYFGPGTRLTVT.

With regard to this clonotype: The final CDR3 position lacks the conserved phenylalanine or tryptophan, pointing to a likely read error. The chain joins TRBV16 to TRBJ1-2; a weak D match, TRBD1 (5 bases). V lost 0 bases to trimming and J lost 2 bases, with 7 bases between them. The CDR3 runs to 14 residues. Germline V gene sequence: CDR1 KGHSY, CDR2 FQNENV. The CDR3 here is CASSQSWGNYGYTI. The CDR3 bases are TGTGCCAGCAGCCAATCGTGGGGCAACTATGGCTACACCATC.

This chain links TRBV2 with TRBJ2-5; the D gene is possibly TRBD1 (5 bases). The DNA end favors TRBJ2-1, so the J call may be wrong. This CDR3 is 13 amino acids long. Germline values: CDR1 SNHLY, CDR2 FYNNEI. CDR3: CASSPGASNEQFF. The DNA for the CDR3 is TGTGCCAGCAGCCCTGGGGCTAGCAATGAGCAGTTCTTC.

The chain couples TRBV25-1 to TRBJ1-6; D is perhaps TRBD1 (6 bases). The CDR3 has 16 amino acids. Trimming pared 1 base from V and 10 bases from J, leaving 17 bases between. Germline V lookup: CDR1 MGHDK, CDR2 SYGVNS. CDR3 DNA: TGTGCCAGCAGTGAATTCGGGGGGCAGTCCTCATCACCCCTCCACTTT. Encoded protein: CASSEFGGQSSSPLHF.

This clonotype occurred a few times. This chain links TRBV25-1 with TRBJ1-4; TRBD1 is a possible D gene (6 bases). The germline V gene has CDR1 MGHDK and CDR2 SYGVNS. This CDR3 comprises 15 residues. V was clipped by 5 bases and J by 8 bases, with 18 bases between them. The CDR3 DNA reads as TGTGCCAGCAGTCCCTCTCTGACAGGTTCAGAAAAACTGTTTTTT. Translated, it gives CASSPSLTGSEKLFF. The full variable domain, completed using reference TRBV25-1 and TRBJ1-4, is EADIYQTPRYLVIGTGKKITLECSQTMGHDKMYWYQQDPGMELHLIHYSYGVNSTEKGDLSSESTVSRIRTEHFPLTLESARPSHTSQYLCASSPSLTGSEKLFFGSGTQLSVL.

This chain joins TRBV2 and TRBJ1-1; D gene unclear. Germline CDR1 SNHLY, CDR2 FYNNEI. This CDR3 contains 15 residues. V gave up 8 bases and J gave up 3 bases, with 19 bases separating them. For the CDR3, the DNA is TGTGCCAGCTCACCAAGGCAGAGGCTGGACACTGAAGCTTTCTTT. It yields the protein CASSPRQRLDTEAFF.